The 18 T cell receptor beta chains below all came from one sample that was sequenced in a study of blood T cell repertoires in COVID-19 (dated by TCRdb to about 2020). The method was the immunoSEQ multiplex PCR assay. TCRdb took this table from immuneACCESS and kept in-frame rearrangements with V and J called. Such tables lack part of the clones; where checked against another copy, unresolved V genes explain under half of the gap, and the rest is unexplained. Within this sample are about 200,000 clones, with 70% to 80% of them counted one time only. Of the sample, roughly 5.7% falls within the top ten clones. The source material was peripheral blood. These receptors were collected from a woman aged 40-49 years with COVID-19, enrolled during active disease.

The chain carries TRBV5-1 and TRBJ2-1, with TRBD2 identical over 8 bases. The germline V gene has CDR1 SGHRS and CDR2 YFSETQ. The CDR3 has 15 residues. Trimming took 2 bases from V and 3 from J; bases not matched to a gene: 4. The CDR3 nucleotides are TGCGCCAGCAGCTTAACTAGCGGAGTCTACAATGAGCAGTTCTTC. Protein product: CASSLTSGVYNEQFF.

V gene TRBV5-1 combines with J gene TRBJ2-7, with D possibly TRBD1 on 5 matching bases. Germline V gene data show CDR1 as SGHRS and CDR2 as YFSETQ. V was trimmed by 0 bases and J by 4 bases, leaving 8 bases between them. The CDR3 has 13 residues. The CDR3 nucleotides are TGCGCCAGCAGCTTGGGACAGAGTTACGAGCAGTACTTC. Protein product: CASSLGQSYEQYF.

The genes are TRBV5-1 and TRBJ2-5, with 7 bases identical to TRBD2. J gave up 1 base and V 7 bases, and 7 bases lay outside the gene matches. The CDR3 consists of 14 residues. The germline gives CDR1 SGHRS, CDR2 YFSETQ. CDR3 sequence: CASFGGGPQETQYF. CDR3 in DNA: TGCGCCAGCTTCGGCGGGGGACCCCAAGAGACCCAGTACTTC.

This sequence joins TRBV5-1 and TRBJ2-1, with 10 bases lining up with TRBD1. Germline lookup yields CDR1 SGHRS and CDR2 YFSETQ. The CDR3 length is 16 residues. Trimming removed 4 bases from V and 9 bases from J; junction bases left unmatched: 13. CDR3 region: CASSKLRDRGSIEQFF. The CDR3 DNA reads as TGCGCCAGCAGCAAGCTAAGGGACAGGGGATCTATTGAGCAGTTCTTC.

This clone was counted a few times. The chain carries TRBV11-2 and TRBJ1-5; TRBD1 matches 8 bases. With 4 bases clipped from V and 5 bases from J, the junction kept 4 bases outside the gene matches. Looked up from germline, CDR1 is SGHAT and CDR2 is FQNNGV. CDR3 size: 14 residues. CDR3 coding DNA: TGTGCCAGCAGCTCCACAGGGGGTCATCAGCCCCAGCATTTT. This codes for CASSSTGGHQPQHF.

This chain connects TRBV7-3 to TRBJ2-1; 7 bases match TRBD1. V dropped 5 bases and J dropped 7; count of bases not matched to a gene: 5. CDR1 and CDR2 (germline): SGHTA, FQGTGA. The CDR3 consists of 13 residues. The CDR3 reads CASSPDRANEQFF. CDR3 coding DNA: TGTGCCAGCAGCCCAGACAGGGCAAATGAGCAGTTCTTC.

This chain links TRBV6-6 with TRBJ1-2, with 11 bases lining up with TRBD1. The CDR3 is 15 residues long. The germline V gene has CDR1 MNHNY and CDR2 SVGAGI (reference sequence). J lost 8 bases, V lost 2 bases, and 7 bases had no gene match. CDR3 nucleotides: TGTGCCAGCAGTTACCCCGGACAGGGGGCTGGAGGCTACACCTTC. Its protein is CASSYPGQGAGGYTF.

The rearrangement links TRBV19 to TRBJ2-1; 7 bases align to TRBD2. This CDR3 comprises 13 residues. The germline CDR1 and CDR2 sequences are LNHDA and SQIVND (reference sequence). J was trimmed by 6 bases and V by 9 bases; bases with no gene match: 8. CDR3: CASGGSLVNEQFF. The CDR3 coding sequence is TGTGCCAGCGGCGGGAGTCTGGTCAATGAGCAGTTCTTC.

This chain joins TRBV6-4 and TRBJ2-4; 9 bases line up with TRBD1. The CDR3 runs to 19 residues. The V gene end was trimmed by 7 bases and the J gene end by 0 bases; junction bases not matched to a gene: 16. Germline CDR1 MRHNA, CDR2 SNTAGT. CDR3 loop: CASITQGAGKTIAKNIQYF. The CDR3, as DNA: TGTGCCAGCATCACACAGGGGGCCGGGAAGACCATAGCCAAAAACATTCAGTACTTC.

The V gene is TRBV18, the J gene TRBJ2-3, with TRBD1 matching 7 bases. This CDR3 is built from 17 residues. Germline lookup yields CDR1 KGHSH and CDR2 LQKENI. Trimming took 3 bases from V and 1 from J; bases not matched to a gene: 10. This CDR3 reads CASSPTHRGTRTDTQYF. The CDR3 DNA is TGTGCCAGCTCACCGACCCACAGGGGTACTCGCACAGATACGCAGTATTTT. The full variable domain, rest sourced from reference TRBV18 and TRBJ2-3, is NAGVMQNPRHLVRRRGQEARLRCSPMKGHSHVYWYRQLPEEGLKFMVYLQKENIIDESGMPKERFSAEFPKEGPSILRIQQVVRGDSAAYFCASSPTHRGTRTDTQYFGPGTRLTVL.

This sequence joins TRBV5-4 and TRBJ2-3; 7 bases line up with TRBD2. V gave up 4 bases and J gave up 0 bases; unmatched junction bases: 8. The CDR3 consists of 16 residues. The V gene's germline CDR1 is SGHNT and CDR2 YYREEE (reference sequence). For the CDR3, the DNA is TGTGCCAGCAGCGAAAGACTAGCAGCTAGCACAGATACGCAGTATTTT. Amino acids: CASSERLAASTDTQYF.

There are a few counts of this clone. The chain uses TRBV4-3 and TRBJ1-6, with D possibly TRBD1 on 6 matching bases. Germline V gives CDR1 LGHNA, CDR2 YSLEER. The CDR3 is 13 residues long. Trimming stripped 6 bases from V and 10 bases from J, with 13 bases between. The CDR3 region is CASSSGGSSPLHF. DNA for the CDR3: TGCGCCAGCAGTTCGGGGGGCAGCTCACCCCTCCACTTT.

This chain connects TRBV6-5 to TRBJ1-1, with TRBD1 as a possible D gene (5 bases). CDR3 length: 14 residues. CDR1 and CDR2 from the germline V gene are MNHEY and SVGAGI. Trimming cost V 2 bases and J 3 bases, with 10 bases left between them. The CDR3 DNA reads as TGTGCCAGCAGTTACATGGGGCTGGACACTGAAGCTTTCTTT. This translates into CASSYMGLDTEAFF.

This clone has a single count. V and J are TRBV7-3 and TRBJ2-1; TRBD2 matches at 8 bases. From germline, CDR1 is SGHTA and CDR2 FQGTGA. The CDR3 is made up of 15 amino acids. The V segment lost 1 base and the J segment 5 bases; nucleotides outside the gene matches: 4. CDR3 amino acids: CASSLSGGPNNEQFF. The CDR3 DNA sequence: TGTGCCAGCAGCTTAAGCGGGGGGCCGAACAATGAGCAGTTCTTC.

The chain joins TRBV6-1 to TRBJ1-6; 8 positions match TRBD1. Germline-derived CDR1 and CDR2 are MNHNS and SASEGT. The CDR3 loop spans 16 amino acids. The ends lost 4 bases at V and 1 base at J; junction bases unmatched: 3. The CDR3 DNA reads TGTGCCAGCAGTGGTGACAGGGGATCCTATAATTCACCCCTCCACTTT. This encodes CASSGDRGSYNSPLHF.

The V gene is TRBV7-2, the J gene TRBJ2-1; 9 bases align to TRBD2. Germline assignment: CDR1 SGHTA and CDR2 FQGNSA. V gave up 5 bases and J gave up 6 bases; unmatched junction bases: 8. The CDR3 consists of 15 residues. This CDR3 is CASSAWTSETNEQFF. The CDR3 coding sequence is TGTGCCAGCAGCGCCTGGACTAGCGAGACCAATGAGCAGTTCTTC.

The rearrangement links TRBV4-2 to TRBJ2-2, with D perhaps matching TRBD2 (6 bases). The germline V gene encodes CDR1 LGHNA and CDR2 YNFKEQ. Between the trimmed V and J ends, which lost 0 bases and 2 bases, there was a span of 7 bases. The CDR3 sequence is 15 residues long. CDR3 loop: CASSQEGTNTGELFF. DNA of the CDR3: TGTGCCAGCAGCCAAGAGGGGACTAACACCGGGGAGCTGTTTTTT.

This chain joins TRBV2 and TRBJ2-7; 7 bases fit TRBD1. This CDR3 region has 14 residues. Losses at the gene ends were 8 bases for V and 5 bases for J; bases not matched to a gene: 12. CDR1 SNHLY and CDR2 FYNNEI come from the germline V gene. The CDR3 DNA is TGTGCCAGCCGGGTCCTGGGACAGATAGACGAGCAGTACTTC. Translation: CASRVLGQIDEQYF. The entire variable domain, with the rest obtained from reference TRBV2 and TRBJ2-7, is as follows: EPEVTQTPSHQVTQMGQEVILRCVPISNHLYFYWYRQILGQKVEFLVSFYNNEISEKSEIFDDQFSVERPDGSNFTLKIRSTKLEDSAMYFCASRVLGQIDEQYFGPGTRLTVT.